This is a list of T cell receptor beta chains from one sample in a study of blood T cell repertoires in COVID-19. Produced via immunoSEQ multiplex PCR; TCRdb's table is partial and in-frame only. The table includes about 280,000 clones, 90% detected once. The sequenced sample consisted of PBMCs or T cells enriched from blood (not recorded which). All receptors derive from a woman aged 18-35 years with acute COVID-19. CDR3s include the opening cysteine and the closing phenylalanine or tryptophan. D genes are given only for firm matches.

TRBJ2-2 TRBV28 NA TGTGCCAGCAGTTTCAGGGCCCGACCGAACACCGGGGAGCTGTTTTTT CASSFRARPNTGELFF
TRBJ2-1 TRBV27 TRBD2 TGTGCCAGCAGCTTTAGCGGGAGGTCCTACAATGAGCAGTTCTTC CASSFSGRSYNEQFF
TRBJ2-7 TRBV2 TRBD1 TGTGCCAGCAGGGCGGACAGGGTGGGGTACGAGCAGTACTTC CASRADRVGYEQYF
TRBJ2-1 TRBV4-3 NA TGCGCCAGCAGCCAAGTCCTGGCACAGGGTGAGCAGTTCTTC CASSQVLAQGEQFF
TRBJ2-2 TRBV19 NA TGTGCCAGTAGTATACCCTCGAGAGGGCTTTGGACCGGGGAGCTGTTTTTT CASSIPSRGLWTGELFF
TRBJ2-7 TRBV6-5 TRBD2 TGTGCCAGCAGTAGGGGACTAGCGAACTACGAGCAGTACTTC CASSRGLANYEQYF
TRBJ2-1 TRBV5-4 NA TGTGCCAGCAGCTTGGCTATGAATGAGCAGTTCTTC CASSLAMNEQFF
TRBJ1-6 TRBV15 TRBD1 TGTGCCACCAGCGGTCTACAGGGGGTTAATTCACCCCTCCACTTT CATSGLQGVNSPLHF
TRBJ2-7 TRBV6-5 TRBD2 TGTGCCAGCAGTTCTAGCGGGAGGAACTACGAGCAGTACTTC CASSSSGRNYEQYF
TRBJ2-2 TRBV12-5 TRBD2 TGTGCTAGTGTTGAGGGTAGCGGGAGAAGCGCCGGGGAGCTGTTTTTT CASVEGSGRSAGELFF
TRBJ1-5 TRBV12-3/TRBV12-4 NA TGTGCCAGCAGTTTGGAGGTTAGCCAGCCCCAGCATTTT CASSLEVSQPQHF
TRBJ2-7 TRBV5-1 NA TGCGCCAGCAGCTTGGTGTCAGGGTCGTACGAGCAGTACTTC CASSLVSGSYEQYF
TRBJ2-1 TRBV6-1 TRBD2 TGTGCCAGCAGTGAATGGTGGGGACCGGGACTAGCGGGGACGAGGAGTACAGTTGAGCAGTTCTTC CASSEWWGPGLAGTRSTVEQFF
TRBJ2-7 TRBV7-3 NA TGTGCCAGCAGCTTACAGGGGCCTCCCTCCTACGAGCAGTACTTC CASSLQGPPSYEQYF
TRBJ2-1 TRBV27 TRBD2 TGTGCCAGCAGTTTGTCCAGCGGGAGGCCCTACAATGAGCAGTTCTTC CASSLSSGRPYNEQFF
TRBJ1-6 TRBV10-3 NA TGTGCCATCAGGGCGACAGGAGATAATTCACCCCTCCACTTT CAIRATGDNSPLHF
TRBJ1-3 TRBV4-1 NA TGCGCCAGCAGCCAGGAGAGGCGCAGGGCTGGAAACACCATATATTTT CASSQERRRAGNTIYF
TRBJ1-1 TRBV5-6 NA TGTGCCAGCAGCTCAGTCAGGGTGAACACTGAAGCTTTCTTT CASSSVRVNTEAFF
TRBJ1-1 TRBV3-1/TRBV3-2 TRBD1 TGTGCCAGCAGCCCTCTATATAGGACAGGGGGTAACACTGAAGCTTTCTTT CASSPLYRTGGNTEAFF
TRBJ1-1 TRBV7-3 NA TGTGCCAGCAGCTTAGGTTCGGGAGGGAACACTGAAGCTTTCTTT CASSLGSGGNTEAFF
TRBJ2-7 TRBV10-3 NA TGTGCCATCAGTGAATCCCAGGGGGGCTACGAGCAGTACTTC CAISESQGGYEQYF
TRBJ2-5 TRBV27 NA TGTGCCAGCAGTCGCAGGGGTGGGAGAGGCGAGACCCAGTACTTC CASSRRGGRGETQYF
TRBJ1-4 TRBV28 TRBD1 TGTGCCAGCAGACTTACCGGGACAGGCCGGGTTGCTGAAAAACTGTTTTTT CASRLTGTGRVAEKLFF
TRBJ2-2 TRBV7-3 TRBD2 TGTGCCAGCAGACTAAGCGGGAGTACCGGGGAGCTGTTTTTT CASRLSGSTGELFF
TRBJ1-2 TRBV6-5 TRBD1 TGTGCCAGCAGTTACCAGGGGGACAGGGATGGCTACACCTTC CASSYQGDRDGYTF